A single sample gave rise to the 32 T cell receptor beta chains below, sequenced in a study of blood T cell repertoires in COVID-19 (dated by TCRdb to 2020 to 2021). Receptors were amplified or captured by the immunoSEQ multiplex PCR assay. In its TCRdb copy, this immuneACCESS table keeps in-frame sequences only and misses some clones. Where compared with another copy, unresolved V genes explain less than half of these, and the others have no known cause. The sample data list about 140,000 clones, and 80% to 90% of these were observed just once. Roughly 3% of the sample rests with the top ten. The sample was peripheral blood. These receptors were taken from a woman in her fifties or sixties with active COVID-19.

The chain uses TRBV4-3 and TRBJ2-7; D remains ambiguous. V lost 4 bases and J lost 5, with 12 bases in between. Germline CDR1 is LGHNA and CDR2 is YSLEER. The CDR3 contains 13 residues. This CDR3 is CASSRGVVDEQYF. For the CDR3, the DNA is TGCGCCAGCAGCCGTGGTGTAGTAGACGAGCAGTACTTC.

This chain uses TRBV25-1 with TRBJ2-7, with 10 positions matching TRBD1. CDR3 length: 15 amino acids. CDR1 and CDR2 (germline): MGHDK, SYGVNS. Trimming cost V 1 base and J 5 bases; bases outside gene matches: 5. This chain's CDR3 is CASSESGTGVHEQYF. Here the CDR3 DNA reads TGTGCCAGCAGTGAATCCGGGACAGGGGTCCACGAGCAGTACTTC.

The sample holds one count of this clone. The gene calls are TRBV6-5 and TRBJ2-3; 8 bases line up with TRBD2. From germline, CDR1 is MNHEY and CDR2 SVGAGI. CDR3 length equals 14 residues. Trimming took 8 bases from V and 3 from J; bases not matched to a gene: 7. Here the CDR3 DNA reads TGTGCCAGCGGAACTAGCGGACCAACAGATACGCAGTATTTT. Its translation is CASGTSGPTDTQYF.

The V and J genes are TRBV10-3 and TRBJ2-6, with TRBD1 identical over 8 bases. V lost 1 base and J lost 3; bases outside the gene matches: 5. Germline CDR1 is ENHRY and CDR2 is SYGVKD. The CDR3 runs to 17 residues. The DNA of the CDR3 is TGTGCCATCAGTGAGTGGACAGGGTTCGATGGGGCCAACGTCCTGACTTTC. This encodes CAISEWTGFDGANVLTF.

CDR3 in DNA: TGCAGCGTTGCCGCGATCTATGGCTACACCTTC. Translation: CSVAAIYGYTF. The rearrangement joins TRBV29-1 to TRBJ1-2; D ambiguous. There are 11 residues in the CDR3. V was clipped by 4 bases and J by 4 bases, with 7 bases between them. Germline CDR1 is SQVTM and CDR2 is ANQGSEA.

The rearrangement joins TRBV30 to TRBJ1-5; 7 nucleotides agree with TRBD1. J was trimmed by 7 bases and V by 5 bases; bases with no gene match: 8. The CDR3 contains 13 residues. CDR1 is GTSNPN, CDR2 SVGIG, per germline (reference sequence). The CDR3 reads CAWDRDSGQPQHF. The CDR3 DNA follows: TGTGCCTGGGACAGGGATTCGGGCCAGCCCCAGCATTTT.

V and J are TRBV5-1 and TRBJ1-4; D gene ambiguous. Germline V gene data show CDR1 as SGHRS and CDR2 as YFSETQ. CDR3 length equals 17 residues. Trimming took off 2 bases at V and 0 bases at J, with 14 bases between the two ends. This CDR3 is CASSLDSDTATNEKLFF. The CDR3 nucleotides are TGCGCCAGCAGCTTAGATTCCGACACCGCAACTAATGAAAAACTGTTTTTT.

This clone has just one count. The rearrangement joins TRBV30 to TRBJ2-2; tentative D call: TRBD2 (6 bases). Trimming stripped 0 bases from V and 4 bases from J, with 9 bases between. The CDR3 length is 14 residues. Germline CDR1 is GTSNPN and CDR2 is SVGIG (reference sequence). The CDR3 bases are TGTGCCTGGAGTGTCACTAGCTCCACCGGGGAGCTGTTTTTT. Protein sequence: CAWSVTSSTGELFF.

The chain links TRBV5-6 to TRBJ2-1; 10 bases map to TRBD1. The CDR3 has 15 amino acids. Trimming cost V 4 bases and J 2 bases; bases outside gene matches: 3. Germline V CDR1 and CDR2: SGHDT, YYEEEE. The CDR3 nucleotides read TGTGCCAGCAGCCACGGACAGGGGGCCTACAATGAGCAGTTCTTC. Translation gives CASSHGQGAYNEQFF.

In the case of this clone: Other DNA sequences in the same sample also yield this CDR3. The chain links TRBV5-1 to TRBJ2-7; 7 bases map to TRBD1. The CDR3 totals 15 residues. V lost 0 bases to trimming and J lost 1 base; unmatched junction nucleotides: 4. CDR1 is SGHRS, CDR2 YFSETQ, per germline. Here the CDR3 reads CASSLGGTASYEQYF. In DNA, the CDR3 is TGCGCCAGCAGCTTGGGAGGGACAGCTTCCTACGAGCAGTACTTC. Looking up the rest from reference TRBV5-1 and TRBJ2-7 gives the full variable domain: KAGVTQTPRYLIKTRGQQVTLSCSPISGHRSVSWYQQTPGQGLQFLFEYFSETQRNKGNFPGRFSGRQFSNSRSEMNVSTLELGDSALYLCASSLGGTASYEQYFGPGTRLTVT.

V is TRBV6-5 and J is TRBJ1-1, with D perhaps matching TRBD1 (5 bases). The germline V gene encodes CDR1 MNHEY and CDR2 SVGAGI. V gave up 9 bases and J gave up 4 bases, with 12 bases separating them. CDR3 size: 12 residues. The CDR3 coding sequence is TGTGCCAGTAGGTCAGGGATCACTGAAGCTTTCTTT. It yields the protein CASRSGITEAFF.

This clone has a single count. This chain connects TRBV6-1 to TRBJ2-4, with a tentative D call TRBD2 (7 bases). The V end lost 1 base, the J end lost 1 base, and 11 bases lay between the germline ends. Germline values: CDR1 MNHNS, CDR2 SASEGT. The CDR3 has 16 residues. CDR3 protein: CASSEGGRGAKNIQYF. In nucleotides, the CDR3 is TGTGCCAGCAGTGAAGGGGGGAGGGGGGCCAAAAACATTCAGTACTTC.

The chain links TRBV7-9 to TRBJ2-7; D might be TRBD1 (5 bases). Per germline, CDR1 SEHNR and CDR2 FQNEAQ (reference sequence). The V gene lost 5 bases and the J gene lost 3 bases, with 11 bases spanning the gap. This CDR3 has 13 amino acids. The CDR3 spells CASSPDSNYEQYF. The DNA for the CDR3 is TGTGCCAGCAGCCCCGACAGTAACTACGAGCAGTACTTC.

The chain has TRBV3-1 (or the pseudogene TRBV3-2) and TRBJ2-1, with TRBD2 matching over 10 bases. The germline V gene encodes CDR1 LGHDT and CDR2 YNNKEL (reference sequence). V dropped 5 bases and J dropped 6; count of bases not matched to a gene: 4. This CDR3 contains 14 residues. The CDR3 spells CASSGLADFNEQFF. In DNA form, the CDR3 reads TGTGCCAGCAGCGGACTAGCGGATTTCAATGAGCAGTTCTTC.

This chain connects TRBV11-1 to TRBJ2-1, with 10 bases matching TRBD2. The length of the CDR3 is 14 residues. In germline, CDR1 is SGHAT, CDR2 FQDESV (reference sequence). CDR3 loop: CVSAGLAAYNEQFF. The CDR3 DNA reads as TGTGTCTCGGCAGGACTAGCGGCCTACAATGAGCAGTTCTTC.

The chain carries TRBV15 and TRBJ2-5; a possible D gene is TRBD1 (6 bases). Looked up from germline, CDR1 is LNHNV and CDR2 is YYDKDF (reference sequence). V was cut by 1 base and J by 2 bases, with 8 bases left in between. The CDR3 runs to 14 residues. For the CDR3, the DNA is TGTGCCACCAGCAGAGGGGACACGCAAGAGACCCAGTACTTC. It encodes CATSRGDTQETQYF.

The J gene is TRBJ2-1, the V gene TRBV19; TRBD2 agrees at 13 bases. Germline values: CDR1 LNHDA, CDR2 SQIVND (reference sequence). V trimming: 4 bases; J trimming: 8 bases; junction bases outside the gene matches: 5. This CDR3 has 15 residues. Written as DNA, the CDR3 is TGTGCCAGTAGTAGGCGACTAGCGGGAGGTGATGAGCAGTTCTTC. The encoded protein is CASSRRLAGGDEQFF.

The gene calls are TRBV6-2 or TRBV6-3 and TRBJ1-5, with D tentatively TRBD1 (6 bases). The CDR3 length is 15 residues. CDR1 and CDR2 (germline): MNHEY, SVGEGT. V gave up 4 bases and J gave up 6 bases, with 16 bases separating them. CDR3 protein: CASSSPFRGGQPQHF. For the CDR3, the DNA is TGTGCCAGCAGTTCCCCTTTCAGGGGCGGTCAGCCCCAGCATTTT.

The rearrangement uses TRBV7-9 and TRBJ2-7, with 10 bases aligning to TRBD2. Germline CDR1 and CDR2: SEHNR and FQNEAQ (reference sequence). The CDR3 is made up of 18 amino acids. V was pared by 5 bases and J by 0 bases, with 13 bases of the junction left unmatched. The CDR3 coding sequence is TGTGCCAGCAGCCCGGGGGAGCGGGAGGGCGGATTCTCCTACGAGCAGTACTTC. It specifies CASSPGEREGGFSYEQYF. The whole variable domain, filled in from reference TRBV7-9 and TRBJ2-7, reads DTGVSQNPRHKITKRGQNVTFRCDPISEHNRLYWYRQTLGQGPEFLTYFQNEAQLEKSRLLSDRFSAERPKGSFSTLEIQRTEQGDSAMYLCASSPGEREGGFSYEQYFGPGTRLTVT.

This chain joins TRBV5-6 and TRBJ1-6, with 9 bases identical to TRBD1. This CDR3 has 18 residues. Per the germline V gene, CDR1 is SGHDT and CDR2 is YYEEEE. V gave up 4 bases and J gave up 1 base; unmatched junction bases: 9. The CDR3 sequence: CASSRLLTGGSYNSPLHF. The CDR3 DNA follows: TGTGCCAGCAGCCGCCTGCTGACAGGGGGGTCCTATAATTCACCCCTCCACTTT.

CDR3 nucleotides: TGTGCCAGCAGCGTAGATGGGGGGGAAAATCAGCCCCAGCATTTT. Translation gives CASSVDGGENQPQHF. The chain links TRBV9 to TRBJ1-5, with D perhaps TRBD1 (5 bases). V was trimmed by 0 bases and J by 4 bases, leaving 11 bases between them. Per the germline V gene, CDR1 is SGDLS and CDR2 is YYNGEE. This CDR3 comprises 15 residues.

This clone was detected only once. The chain combines TRBV19 with TRBJ1-5; a weak D match, TRBD1 (5 bases). The CDR3 sequence is 14 residues long. V was shortened by 4 bases and J by 4 bases, with 11 bases between the two germline ends. The germline gives CDR1 LNHDA, CDR2 SQIVND (reference sequence). The CDR3 DNA is TGTGCCAGTAGTAGGGGGGACTGGAATCAGCCCCAGCATTTT. It yields the protein CASSRGDWNQPQHF.

The chain couples TRBV11-2 to TRBJ2-5; D is possibly TRBD2 (7 bases). Germline CDR1 reads SGHAT; CDR2 reads FQNNGV. V lost 2 bases to trimming and J lost 4 bases, with 20 bases between them. CDR3 length: 17 residues. This CDR3 reads CASSLFAGAGARETQYF. The DNA for the CDR3 is TGTGCCAGCAGCTTATTCGCCGGGGCGGGGGCAAGAGAGACCCAGTACTTC. Looking up the rest from reference TRBV11-2 and TRBJ2-5 gives the full variable domain: EAGVAQSPRYKIIEKRQSVAFWCNPISGHATLYWYQQILGQGPKLLIQFQNNGVVDDSQLPKDRFSAERLKGVDSTLKIQPAKLEDSAVYLCASSLFAGAGARETQYFGPGTRLLVL.

The gene calls are TRBV6-5 and TRBJ2-7, with 7 positions matching TRBD2. Germline-derived CDR1 and CDR2 are MNHEY and SVGAGI. The trim removed 6 bases at V and 4 bases at J, leaving 6 bases unmatched. The CDR3 runs 13 residues. The CDR3 protein is CASRTRGGYEQYF. CDR3 coding DNA: TGTGCCAGCAGGACGAGGGGAGGGTACGAGCAGTACTTC.

The chain recombines TRBV15 with TRBJ1-2; 9 nucleotides match TRBD1. The CDR3 spans 17 residues. Germline assignment: CDR1 LNHNV and CDR2 YYDKDF (reference sequence). Germline trimming cut 0 bases from V and 2 bases from J; bases unmatched to any gene: 7. CDR3 DNA sequence: TGTGCCACCAGCAGAGATTGGGGACAGGGTGGGAACTATGGCTACACCTTC. This gives the protein CATSRDWGQGGNYGYTF.

The rearrangement joins TRBV5-4 to TRBJ1-2; TRBD1 agrees at 7 bases. CDR1 and CDR2 from the germline V gene are SGHNT and YYREEE (reference sequence). J lost 1 base, V lost 3 bases, and 3 bases had no gene match. The CDR3 spans 14 residues. The CDR3 DNA is TGTGCCAGCAGCTCGGGGACAGATAACTATGGCTACACCTTC. Protein sequence: CASSSGTDNYGYTF.

This chain connects TRBV6-5 to TRBJ1-1, with D possibly being TRBD1 (5 bases). The CDR3 covers 13 residues. V was clipped by 11 bases and J by 0 bases, with 13 bases between them. In germline, CDR1 is MNHEY, CDR2 SVGAGI. The CDR3 here is CAAWGGMNTEAFF. As DNA, the CDR3 is TGTGCCGCGTGGGGGGGGATGAACACTGAAGCTTTCTTT.

The chain recombines TRBV28 with TRBJ1-2; 8 positions agree with TRBD1. After removal of 3 bases from V and 8 bases from J, the junction contained 8 bases not matched to a gene. Per germline, CDR1 MDHEN and CDR2 SYDVKM. The CDR3 runs 14 residues. CDR3 sequence reads: CASSLFQGARGYTF. The DNA of the CDR3 is TGTGCCAGCAGTTTGTTCCAGGGGGCGCGGGGCTACACCTTC.

This clone was recorded a few times. The chain couples TRBV12-3 or TRBV12-4 to TRBJ2-7; TRBD2 aligns across 7 bases. The CDR3 is 13 residues long. With 6 bases clipped from V and 0 bases from J, the junction kept 2 bases outside the gene matches. The CDR3 DNA sequence: TGTGCCAGCAGAACTAGCGTCTCCTACGAGCAGTACTTC. Protein: CASRTSVSYEQYF.

This sequence joins TRBV11-3 and TRBJ2-5; D might be TRBD1 (5 bases). CDR1 is SGHNT, CDR2 YENEEA, per germline. CDR3 size: 13 residues. Deletions cut 3 bases from V and 2 bases from J, with 7 bases between. Written as DNA, the CDR3 is TGTGCCAGCAGCTTCGACAGTCAAGAGACCCAGTACTTC. This encodes CASSFDSQETQYF.

This chain joins TRBV28 and TRBJ2-1, with D perhaps TRBD1 (6 bases). In germline, CDR1 is MDHEN, CDR2 SYDVKM. Trimming took off 5 bases at V and 2 bases at J, with 13 bases between the two ends. The CDR3 covers 15 residues. The CDR3 region has the DNA TGTGCCAGCAGTAAACCGGGACAACCCTACAATGAGCAGTTCTTC. Translating gives CASSKPGQPYNEQFF.

The chain is built from TRBV4-1 and TRBJ1-2; D is perhaps TRBD1 (5 bases). Per germline, CDR1 MGHRA and CDR2 YSYEKL. CDR3 length equals 16 residues. The ends were cut back, 4 bases at V and 8 bases at J, with 23 bases in the middle. The CDR3 DNA reads TGCGCCAGCAGCCGTGGGGCAGCACAGACTTTTGGGGGCTACACCTTC. This sequence encodes CASSRGAAQTFGGYTF.